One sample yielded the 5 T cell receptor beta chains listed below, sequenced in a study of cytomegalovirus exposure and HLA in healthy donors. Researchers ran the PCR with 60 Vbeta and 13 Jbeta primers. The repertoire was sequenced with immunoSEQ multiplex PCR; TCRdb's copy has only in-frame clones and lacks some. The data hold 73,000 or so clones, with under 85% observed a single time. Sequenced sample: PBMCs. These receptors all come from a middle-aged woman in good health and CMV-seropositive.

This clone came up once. In DNA form, the CDR3 reads TGCGCCAGCAGCCTGGGCGGCGAGCAGTACTTC. This encodes CASSLGGEQYF. The chain combines TRBV5-1 with TRBJ2-7; D gene ambiguous. The CDR3 is made up of 11 amino acids. V was clipped by 4 bases and J by 6 bases, with 8 bases between them. Germline V gives CDR1 SGHRS, CDR2 YFSETQ.

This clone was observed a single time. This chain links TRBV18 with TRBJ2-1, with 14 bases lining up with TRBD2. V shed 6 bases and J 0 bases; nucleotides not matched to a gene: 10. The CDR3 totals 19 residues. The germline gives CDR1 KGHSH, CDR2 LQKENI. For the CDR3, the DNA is TGTGCCAGCTCGCGAGGGACTAGCGGGAGTGGGAGCTCCTACAATGAGCAGTTCTTC. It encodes CASSRGTSGSGSSYNEQFF. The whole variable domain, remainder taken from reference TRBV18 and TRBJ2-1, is NAGVMQNPRHLVRRRGQEARLRCSPMKGHSHVYWYRQLPEEGLKFMVYLQKENIIDESGMPKERFSAEFPKEGPSILRIQQVVRGDSAAYFCASSRGTSGSGSSYNEQFFGPGTRLTVL.

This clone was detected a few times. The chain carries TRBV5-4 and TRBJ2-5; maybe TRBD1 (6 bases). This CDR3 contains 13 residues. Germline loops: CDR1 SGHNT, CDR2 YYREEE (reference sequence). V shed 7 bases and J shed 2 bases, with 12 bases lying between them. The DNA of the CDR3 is TGTGCCAGCTGCACAGGGCCACAAGAGACCCAGTACTTC. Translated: CASCTGPQETQYF. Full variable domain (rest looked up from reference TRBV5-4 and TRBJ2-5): ETGVTQSPTHLIKTRGQQVTLRCSSQSGHNTVSWYQQALGQGPQFIFQYYREEENGRGNFPPRFSGLQFPNYSSELNVNALELDDSALYLCASCTGPQETQYFGPGTRLLVL.

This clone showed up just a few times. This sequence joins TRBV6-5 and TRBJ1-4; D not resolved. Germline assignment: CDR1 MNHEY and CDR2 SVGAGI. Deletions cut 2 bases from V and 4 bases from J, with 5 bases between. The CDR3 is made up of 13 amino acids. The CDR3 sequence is CASSYQVNEKLFF. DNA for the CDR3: TGTGCCAGCAGTTACCAGGTTAATGAAAAACTGTTTTTT.

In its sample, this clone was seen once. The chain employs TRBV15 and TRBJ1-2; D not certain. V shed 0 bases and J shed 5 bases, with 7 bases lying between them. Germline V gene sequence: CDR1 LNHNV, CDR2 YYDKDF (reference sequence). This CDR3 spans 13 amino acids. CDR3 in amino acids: CATSRDRGYGYTF. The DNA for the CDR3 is TGTGCCACCAGCAGAGATCGAGGGTATGGCTACACCTTC.